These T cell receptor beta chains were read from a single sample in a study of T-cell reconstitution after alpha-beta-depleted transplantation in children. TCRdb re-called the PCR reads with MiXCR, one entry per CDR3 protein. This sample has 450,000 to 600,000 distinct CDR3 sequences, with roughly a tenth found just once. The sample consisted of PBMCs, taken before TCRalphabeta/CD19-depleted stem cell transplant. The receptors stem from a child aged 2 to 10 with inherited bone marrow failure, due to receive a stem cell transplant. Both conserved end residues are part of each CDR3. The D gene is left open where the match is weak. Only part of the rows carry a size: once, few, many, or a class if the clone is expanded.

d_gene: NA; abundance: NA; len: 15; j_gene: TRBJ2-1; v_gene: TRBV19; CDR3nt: TGTGCCAGTAGTCTCTACGGGGACACCTACAATGAGCAGTTCTTC; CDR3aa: CASSLYGDTYNEQFF
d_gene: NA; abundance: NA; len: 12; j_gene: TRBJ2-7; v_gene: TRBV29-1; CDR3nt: TGCAGCGCAGGACCTGCCACCTACGAGCAGTACTTC; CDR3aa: CSAGPATYEQYF
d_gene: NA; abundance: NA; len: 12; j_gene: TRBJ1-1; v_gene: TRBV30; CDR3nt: TGTGCCTGGGGCGATGACAGCTCTGAAGCTTTCTTT; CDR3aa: CAWGDDSSEAFF
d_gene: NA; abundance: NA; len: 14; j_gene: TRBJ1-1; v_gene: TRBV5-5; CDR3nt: TGTGCCAGCAGCTACAAGGGTCTGGACACTGAAGCTTTCTTT; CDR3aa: CASSYKGLDTEAFF
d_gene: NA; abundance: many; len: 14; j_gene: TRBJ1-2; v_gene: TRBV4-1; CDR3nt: TGCGCCAGCAGCCAAGATCCCATTAACTATGGCTACACCTTC; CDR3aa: CASSQDPINYGYTF
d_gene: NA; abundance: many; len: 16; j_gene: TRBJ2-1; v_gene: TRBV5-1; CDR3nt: TGCGCCAGCAGCATCTCCGGGACGCTAGCCTACAATGAGCAGTTCTTC; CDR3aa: CASSISGTLAYNEQFF
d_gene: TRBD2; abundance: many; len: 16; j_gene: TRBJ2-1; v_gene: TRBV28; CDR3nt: TGTGCCAGCAGTTTTCTCCGGCGGGGGGCCGGCAATGAGCAGTTCTTC; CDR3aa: CASSFLRRGAGNEQFF
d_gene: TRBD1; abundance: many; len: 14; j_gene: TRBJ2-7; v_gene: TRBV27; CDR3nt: TGTGCCAGCAGCTGGACAGGCCACTCCTACGAGCAGTACTTC; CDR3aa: CASSWTGHSYEQYF
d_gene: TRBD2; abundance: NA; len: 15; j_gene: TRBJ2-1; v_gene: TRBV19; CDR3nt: TGTGCCAGTAGTATAGAAGGGACTAGCTGGAGTGAGCAGTTCTTC; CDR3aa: CASSIEGTSWSEQFF
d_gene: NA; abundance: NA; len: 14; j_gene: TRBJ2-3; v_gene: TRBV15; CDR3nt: TGTGCCACCAGCAGAGGCGGGGGCACAGATACGCAGTATTTT; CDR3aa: CATSRGGGTDTQYF
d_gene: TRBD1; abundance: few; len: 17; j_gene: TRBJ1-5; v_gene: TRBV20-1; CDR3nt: TGCAGTGCTAATCTAAGCCCCGGGACAGGCTACAATCAGCCCCAGCATTTT; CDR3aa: CSANLSPGTGYNQPQHF
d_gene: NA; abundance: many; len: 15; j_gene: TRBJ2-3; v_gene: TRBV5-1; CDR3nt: TGCGCCAGCAGCTTGGAGGCCGGGGTTGGAGATACGCAGTATTTT; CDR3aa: CASSLEAGVGDTQYF
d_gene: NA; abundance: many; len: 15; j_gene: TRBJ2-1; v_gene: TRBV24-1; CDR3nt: TGTGCCACCAGCGCATCCCGGGACATTCAGGATGAGCAGTTCTTC; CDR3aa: CATSASRDIQDEQFF
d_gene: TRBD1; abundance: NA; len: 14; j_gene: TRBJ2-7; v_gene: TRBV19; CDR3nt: TGTGCCAGTAGTGGACAGGGGGGTCCCTACGAGCAGTACTTC; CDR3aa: CASSGQGGPYEQYF
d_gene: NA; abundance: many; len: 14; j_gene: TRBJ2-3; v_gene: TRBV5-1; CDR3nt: TGCGCCAGCAGCTTCCGGACGAGGGGAAATACGCAGTATTTT; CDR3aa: CASSFRTRGNTQYF
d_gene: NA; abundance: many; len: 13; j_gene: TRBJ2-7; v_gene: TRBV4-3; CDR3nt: TGCGCCAGCAGCCAAGTGTCCATGCGGGAGCAGTACTTC; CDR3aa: CASSQVSMREQYF
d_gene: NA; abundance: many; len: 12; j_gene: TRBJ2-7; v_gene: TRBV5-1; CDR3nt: TGCGCCAGCAGCCCCGGACGGTACGAGCAGTACTTC; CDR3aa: CASSPGRYEQYF
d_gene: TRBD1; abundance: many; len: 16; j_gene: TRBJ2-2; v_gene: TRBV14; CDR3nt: TGTGCCAGCAGCCCGCGGGGGACAGGGGGCTCCGGGGAGCTGTTTTTT; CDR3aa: CASSPRGTGGSGELFF
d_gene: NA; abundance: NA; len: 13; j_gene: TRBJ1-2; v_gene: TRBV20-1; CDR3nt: TGCAGTGCTAGAGGGCCAATAGGCGATGGCTACACCTTC; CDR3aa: CSARGPIGDGYTF
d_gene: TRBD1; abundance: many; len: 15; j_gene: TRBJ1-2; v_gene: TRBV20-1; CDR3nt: TGCAGTGCCCATCCCTGGACAGGGGGTACCTATGGCTACACCTTC; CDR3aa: CSAHPWTGGTYGYTF
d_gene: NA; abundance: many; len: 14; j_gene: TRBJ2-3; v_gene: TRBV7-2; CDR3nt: TGTGCCAGCAGCCCCCGACGGGACACAGATACGCAGTATTTT; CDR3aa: CASSPRRDTDTQYF
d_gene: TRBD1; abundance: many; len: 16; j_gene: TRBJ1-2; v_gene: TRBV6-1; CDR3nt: TGTGCCAGCAGACCAAGGACAGGTCAATCCACGTATGGCTACACCTTC; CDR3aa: CASRPRTGQSTYGYTF
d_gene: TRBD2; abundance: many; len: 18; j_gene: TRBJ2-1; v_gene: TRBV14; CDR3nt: TGTGCCAGCAGCGCACGAAAGATGGGGGGAGGGCCCTACAATGAGCAGTTCTTC; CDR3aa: CASSARKMGGGPYNEQFF
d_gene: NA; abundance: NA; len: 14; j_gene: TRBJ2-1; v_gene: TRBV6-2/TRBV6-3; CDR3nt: TGTGCCAGCAGAACAGGGCTCTCCTACAATGAGCAGTTCTTC; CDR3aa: CASRTGLSYNEQFF
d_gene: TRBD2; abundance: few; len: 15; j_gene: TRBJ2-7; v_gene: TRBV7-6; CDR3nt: TGTGCCAGCAGCTTACCGAGCGGGAGCGACTCCGAGCAGTACTTC; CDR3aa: CASSLPSGSDSEQYF
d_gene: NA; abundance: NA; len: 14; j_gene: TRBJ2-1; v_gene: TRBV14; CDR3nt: TGTGCCAGCAGCCAAGTCGGGGTCGGGGCCGAGCAGTTCTTC; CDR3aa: CASSQVGVGAEQFF
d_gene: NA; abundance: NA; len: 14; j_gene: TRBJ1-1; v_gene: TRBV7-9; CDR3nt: TGTGCCAGCAGCTTATCGGGGGTAGGCGCTGAAGCTTTCTTT; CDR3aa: CASSLSGVGAEAFF
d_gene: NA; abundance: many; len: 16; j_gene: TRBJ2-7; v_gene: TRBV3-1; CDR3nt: TGTGCCAGCAGCCCATCTGACACGACGGCTTCCTACGAGCAGTACTTC; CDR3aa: CASSPSDTTASYEQYF
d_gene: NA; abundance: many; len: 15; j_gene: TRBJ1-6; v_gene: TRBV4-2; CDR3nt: TGTGCCAGCAGCCAGATGGAGGGAGCGAATTCACCCCTCCACTTT; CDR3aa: CASSQMEGANSPLHF
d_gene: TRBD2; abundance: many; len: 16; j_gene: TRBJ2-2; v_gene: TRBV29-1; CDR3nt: TGCAGCGTGCAACTAGCGGGAGGTCCTGGCGCCGGGGAGCTGTTTTTT; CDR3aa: CSVQLAGGPGAGELFF
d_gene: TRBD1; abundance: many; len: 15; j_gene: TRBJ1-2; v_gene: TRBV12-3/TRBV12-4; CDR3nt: TGTGCCAGCAGTTTTGAATCCCCAGGGGGCTATGGCTACACCTTC; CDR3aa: CASSFESPGGYGYTF
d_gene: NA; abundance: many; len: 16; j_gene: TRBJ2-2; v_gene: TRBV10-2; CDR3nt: TGCGCCAGCAGCTTGATGGTGGGCCCCCTCACCGGGGAGCTGTTTTTT; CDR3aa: CASSLMVGPLTGELFF
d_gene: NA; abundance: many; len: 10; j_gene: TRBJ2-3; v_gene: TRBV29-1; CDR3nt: TGCAGTGCGGGACCAGATACGCAGTATTTT; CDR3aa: CSAGPDTQYF
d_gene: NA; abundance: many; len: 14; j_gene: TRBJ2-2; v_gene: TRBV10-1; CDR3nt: TGCGCCAGCAGTGATGGGACCGAGACCGGGGAGCTGTTTTTT; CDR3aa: CASSDGTETGELFF
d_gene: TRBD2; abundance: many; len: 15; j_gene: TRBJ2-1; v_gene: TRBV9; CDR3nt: TGTGCCAGCAGCGCCGGACTAGCGGGAATCTATGAGCAGTTCTTC; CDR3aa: CASSAGLAGIYEQFF
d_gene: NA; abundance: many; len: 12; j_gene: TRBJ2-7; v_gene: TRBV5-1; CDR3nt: TGCGCCAGCAGCTTGGATGTCAACGAGCAGTACTTC; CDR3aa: CASSLDVNEQYF
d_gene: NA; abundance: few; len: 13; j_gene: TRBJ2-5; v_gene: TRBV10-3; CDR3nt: TGTGCCATCAGTGCCAGGGTCCAAGAGACCCAGTACTTC; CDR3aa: CAISARVQETQYF
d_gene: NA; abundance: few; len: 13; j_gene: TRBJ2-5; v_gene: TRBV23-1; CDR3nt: TGCGCCACGTGTCCACAGCCCCAAGAGACCCAGTACTTC; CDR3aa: CATCPQPQETQYF
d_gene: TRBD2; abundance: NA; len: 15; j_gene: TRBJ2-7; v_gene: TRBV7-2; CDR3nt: TGTGCCAGCAGCTTAGGTCCTAGCGGGAGTTACGAGCAGTACTTC; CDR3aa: CASSLGPSGSYEQYF
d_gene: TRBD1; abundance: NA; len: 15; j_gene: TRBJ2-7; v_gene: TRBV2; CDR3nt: TGTGCCAGCAGCAACCTCGGGACAGGGTTCTACGAGCAGTACTTC; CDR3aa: CASSNLGTGFYEQYF
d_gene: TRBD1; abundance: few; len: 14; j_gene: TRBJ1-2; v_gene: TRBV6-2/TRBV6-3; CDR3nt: TGTGCCAGCACATCGGGACAGACTACTATGGGCTACACCTTC; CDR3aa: CASTSGQTTMGYTF
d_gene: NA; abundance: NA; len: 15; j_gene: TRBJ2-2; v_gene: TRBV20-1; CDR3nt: TGCAGTGCGCAGCCCGGAGGGTCTGATACCGGGGAGCTGTTTTTT; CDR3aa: CSAQPGGSDTGELFF
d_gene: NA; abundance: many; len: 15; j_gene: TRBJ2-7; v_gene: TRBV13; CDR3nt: TGTGCCAGCAGCTTAGATCAGGGCCTGCCCTACGAGCAGTACTTC; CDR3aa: CASSLDQGLPYEQYF
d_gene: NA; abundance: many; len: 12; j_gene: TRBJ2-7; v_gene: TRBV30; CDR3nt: TGTGCCTGGAGTGTGGGGTCGGGCGAGCAGTACTTC; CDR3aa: CAWSVGSGEQYF
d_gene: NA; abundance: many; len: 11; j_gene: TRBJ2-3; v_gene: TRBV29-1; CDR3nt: TGCAGCTTCCCGGCCACAGATACGCAGTATTTT; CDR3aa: CSFPATDTQYF
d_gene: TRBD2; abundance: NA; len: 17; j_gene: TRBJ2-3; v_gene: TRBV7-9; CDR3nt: TGTGCCAGCAGCCCGTTTAGAGCGGGAGGAGGTACCGATACGCAGTCTTTT; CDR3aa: CASSPFRAGGGTDTQSF
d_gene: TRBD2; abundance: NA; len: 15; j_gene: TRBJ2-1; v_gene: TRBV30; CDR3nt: TGTGCCTGGAGTGTAGTAGCGGGAGGCTACAATGAGCAGTTCTTC; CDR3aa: CAWSVVAGGYNEQFF
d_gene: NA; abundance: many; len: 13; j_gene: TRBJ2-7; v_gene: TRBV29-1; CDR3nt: TGCAGCGTTGAATCCCATGCCCCCTACGAGCAGTACTTC; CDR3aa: CSVESHAPYEQYF